A single sample gave rise to the 19 T cell receptor beta chains below, sequenced in a study of shared clonotypes between healthy human individuals. Some clones are missing from TCRdb's copy, which holds only in-frame ones; the method was immunoSEQ multiplex PCR. The table lists some 2.1 million clones, roughly 94% of them singletons. The specimen sequenced was naive CD4+ T cells sorted from blood. Subset indicated: CD45RA+ positively selected. These receptors all stem from a man aged 18 to 29 in good health.

Written as DNA, the CDR3 is TGTGCCAGCAGTGCCAGGACTAGCGGGCTCTTCAACATTCAGTACTTC. Encoded protein: CASSARTSGLFNIQYF. This chain uses TRBV27 with TRBJ2-4; 11 bases are shared with TRBD2. Germline assignment: CDR1 MNHEY and CDR2 SMNVEV (reference sequence). Trimming took 5 bases from V and 7 from J; bases not matched to a gene: 10. The CDR3 loop spans 16 amino acids.

The rearrangement joins TRBV6-5 to TRBJ2-7, with 8 bases that match TRBD2. From germline, CDR1 is MNHEY and CDR2 SVGAGI. The trim removed 0 bases at V and 2 bases at J, leaving 3 bases unmatched. CDR3 size: 15 residues. The CDR3 DNA is TGTGCCAGCAGTTACTCCCGGGAGGGAGCCTACGAGCAGTACTTC. Protein sequence: CASSYSREGAYEQYF.

The chain carries TRBV10-3 and TRBJ2-1; 7 nucleotides agree with TRBD1. Germline lookup yields CDR1 ENHRY and CDR2 SYGVKD. This CDR3 comprises 12 residues. V gave up 9 bases and J gave up 8 bases; unmatched junction bases: 7. Written as DNA, the CDR3 is TGTGCCATTAAACAGGGGCAGGATGAGCAGTTCTTC. Encoded protein: CAIKQGQDEQFF.

This chain connects TRBV6-5 to TRBJ2-5; TRBD2 agrees at 8 bases. The CDR3 runs to 15 residues. Germline V CDR1 and CDR2: MNHEY, SVGAGI. V was pared by 4 bases and J by 5 bases, with 9 bases of the junction left unmatched. The CDR3 nucleotides are TGTGCCAGCAGTTCCCCGGTGATAGCGGGGGAGACCCAGTACTTC. This sequence encodes CASSSPVIAGETQYF.

J is TRBJ1-5 and V is TRBV28; no definite D call. V lost 2 bases to trimming and J lost 3 bases, with 14 bases between them. CDR1 is MDHEN, CDR2 SYDVKM, per germline. The CDR3 spans 16 residues. The CDR3 reads CASSLRATPNNQPQHF. The CDR3 DNA sequence: TGTGCCAGCAGTTTACGGGCTACACCTAACAATCAGCCCCAGCATTTT.

V gene TRBV11-2 combines with J gene TRBJ2-7; D not resolved. This CDR3 is built from 11 residues. CDR1 and CDR2 (germline): SGHAT, FQNNGV. Trimming pared 11 bases from V and 3 bases from J, leaving 11 bases between. The CDR3: CAGTDGYEQYF. For the CDR3, the DNA is TGTGCCGGAACCGACGGCTACGAGCAGTACTTC.

The chain is built from TRBV6-1 and TRBJ1-6; the match to TRBD1 covers 9 bases. The germline gives CDR1 MNHNS, CDR2 SASEGT. V lost 4 bases and J lost 7; bases outside the gene matches: 14. The CDR3 contains 18 residues. CDR3 residues: CASSVGLPGTGFNSPLHF. DNA of the CDR3: TGTGCCAGCAGTGTGGGGCTACCCGGGACAGGGTTCAATTCACCCCTCCACTTT.

V is TRBV6-6 and J is TRBJ2-2, with D unresolved. Trimming pared 0 bases from V and 4 bases from J, leaving 9 bases between. From germline, CDR1 is MNHNY and CDR2 SVGAGI (reference sequence). The CDR3 is made up of 15 amino acids. The CDR3 region has the DNA TGTGCCAGCAGTTACTCTCTAGGCAGCACCGGGGAGCTGTTTTTT. Its translation: CASSYSLGSTGELFF.

This chain uses TRBV9 with TRBJ2-7; a possible D gene is TRBD2 (6 bases). The germline gives CDR1 SGDLS, CDR2 YYNGEE. The CDR3 runs to 13 residues. Trimming left V 4 bases short and J 3 bases short, with 11 bases between. CDR3 protein: CASSLGGGYEQYF. The CDR3 bases are TGTGCCAGCAGCTTGGGGGGTGGCTACGAGCAGTACTTC.

This sequence joins TRBV10-3 and TRBJ1-2; the D gene is possibly TRBD1 (5 bases). From germline, CDR1 is ENHRY and CDR2 SYGVKD. The length of the CDR3 is 14 residues. Trimming stripped 6 bases from V and 4 bases from J, with 15 bases between. Written as DNA, the CDR3 is TGTGCCATCAGCCCCATACAGGACTCCTATGGCTACACCTTC. It yields the protein CAISPIQDSYGYTF.

This clone occurred once. The chain is built from TRBV30 and TRBJ2-2; D is possibly TRBD2 (6 bases). Looked up from germline, CDR1 is GTSNPN and CDR2 is SVGIG (reference sequence). CDR3 length: 14 amino acids. V gave up 4 bases and J gave up 5 bases, with 14 bases separating them. As DNA, the CDR3 is TGTGCCTGGACACTGAAGGGAGGAACCGGGGAGCTGTTTTTT. It yields the protein CAWTLKGGTGELFF.

J is TRBJ2-5 and V is TRBV10-3; D unclear. The CDR3 is 12 amino acids. The V gene's germline CDR1 is ENHRY and CDR2 SYGVKD. The V and J ends lost 10 bases and 2 bases respectively, with 11 bases between them. The CDR3 reads CASGPLQETQYF. The CDR3 region has the DNA TGTGCCAGCGGACCATTACAAGAGACCCAGTACTTC.

The J gene is TRBJ2-2, the V gene TRBV19; 7 bases fit TRBD1. Germline V CDR1 and CDR2: LNHDA, SQIVND (reference sequence). The CDR3 sequence is 15 residues long. V was pared by 3 bases and J by 5 bases, with 6 bases of the junction left unmatched. DNA of the CDR3: TGTGCCAGTAGTATTGGGCGACAGGGTACCGGGGAGCTGTTTTTT. This sequence encodes CASSIGRQGTGELFF.

The chain recombines TRBV6-6 with TRBJ2-1; tentative D call: TRBD2 (7 bases). Germline V gene data show CDR1 as MNHNY and CDR2 as SVGAGI (reference sequence). V lost 2 bases and J lost 12, with 20 bases in between. This CDR3 has 15 residues. CDR3 protein: CASSYPASGRGRQFF. The CDR3 bases are TGTGCCAGCAGTTACCCGGCTAGCGGCAGGGGACGGCAGTTCTTC.

This chain joins TRBV2 and TRBJ1-1; no clear D. The CDR3 is 15 amino acids. From germline, CDR1 is SNHLY and CDR2 FYNNEI. V dropped 6 bases and J dropped 0 bases, with 14 bases sitting between them. For the CDR3, the DNA is TGTGCCAGCAGATCAATAGCGGCCATGAACACTGAAGCTTTCTTT. The encoded protein is CASRSIAAMNTEAFF.

The chain recombines TRBV7-6 with TRBJ2-7; D remains unclear. Germline lookup yields CDR1 SGHVS and CDR2 FNYEAQ. There are 13 residues in the CDR3. Trimming took off 3 bases at V and 5 bases at J, with 11 bases between the two ends. The CDR3 sequence: CASSFLGGHEQYF. The CDR3 DNA is TGTGCCAGCAGCTTCCTGGGCGGACACGAGCAGTACTTC.

The CDR3 protein is CAISESGGATQYF. The CDR3 nucleotides read TGTGCCATCAGTGAGTCTGGGGGTGCTACGCAGTATTTT. This chain uses TRBV10-3 with TRBJ2-3, with D perhaps TRBD1 or TRBD2 (5 bases each). V dropped 0 bases and J dropped 8 bases, with 9 bases sitting between them. The germline V gene has CDR1 ENHRY and CDR2 SYGVKD. The CDR3 has 13 residues.

V is TRBV28 and J is TRBJ1-1; a weak D match, TRBD1 (5 bases). CDR1 and CDR2 (germline): MDHEN, SYDVKM. Trimming removed 6 bases at V and 1 base at J, with 18 bases between. CDR3 size: 16 residues. The CDR3 loop is CASRGPRVSGNTEAFF. The CDR3 bases are TGTGCCAGCAGAGGACCCAGGGTGTCGGGGAACACTGAAGCTTTCTTT.

The chain carries TRBV18 and TRBJ1-2, with D uncertain. Germline CDR1 is KGHSH and CDR2 is LQKENI. The V and J ends lost 1 base and 6 bases respectively, with 12 bases between them. CDR3 length: 14 amino acids. The CDR3 DNA is TGTGCCAGCTCACCACGGGAAGTAATCCATGGCTACACCTTC. This encodes CASSPREVIHGYTF.